The 4 T cell receptor beta chains below come from one sample, sequenced in a study of blood T cell repertoires in COVID-19. Method: immunoSEQ multiplex PCR; TCRdb's copy keeps in-frame clones and lacks some. This sample carries under 65,000 clones, around 92% of them seen once, and the ten largest clones take around 9%. Input material: peripheral blood. These receptors were collected from a human donor in a cohort sampled during active COVID-19.

The J gene is TRBJ1-1, the V gene TRBV18; D ambiguous. The CDR3 covers 16 residues. Per germline, CDR1 KGHSH and CDR2 LQKENI. The ends were cut back, 1 base at V and 1 base at J, with 13 bases in the middle. CDR3 bases: TGTGCCAGCTCACCACGGATGCAGAGAGGGAACACTGAAGCTTTCTTT. It is translated as CASSPRMQRGNTEAFF. Drawing the rest from reference TRBV18 and TRBJ1-1, the complete variable domain is NAGVMQNPRHLVRRRGQEARLRCSPMKGHSHVYWYRQLPEEGLKFMVYLQKENIIDESGMPKERFSAEFPKEGPSILRIQQVVRGDSAAYFCASSPRMQRGNTEAFFGQGTRLTVV.

This clone was observed once. The chain recombines TRBV29-1 with TRBJ2-3; 13 bases fit TRBD2. The junction had 15 bases not matched to a gene; V was cut back by 5 bases and J by 10 bases. Germline CDR1 SQVTM, CDR2 ANQGSEA. The CDR3 sequence is 16 residues long. CDR3 sequence: CSVTTGTSGVKSAQYF. CDR3 coding DNA: TGCAGCGTTACAACCGGGACTAGCGGGGTCAAGTCGGCGCAGTATTTT.

The rearrangement joins TRBV7-6 to TRBJ2-2; TRBD2 might be the D (5 bases). V lost 2 bases, J lost 6 bases, and 13 bases lay in between. The CDR3 covers 15 residues. Germline assignment: CDR1 SGHVS and CDR2 FNYEAQ. This chain's CDR3 is CASSLPRVGPGELFF. CDR3 sequence (DNA): TGTGCCAGCAGCTTACCGCGGGTGGGTCCCGGGGAGCTGTTTTTT.

The V gene is TRBV11-2, the J gene TRBJ2-5, with D perhaps TRBD1 (6 bases). The CDR3 is 14 amino acids. Trimming took 1 base from V and 4 from J, leaving 10 bases between them. Looked up from germline, CDR1 is SGHAT and CDR2 is FQNNGV. CDR3 region: CASSLGRGGETQYF. The CDR3 bases are TGTGCCAGCAGCTTAGGCCGAGGGGGAGAGACCCAGTACTTC.